This T cell receptor beta chain comes out of a study of early T cells in non-severe SARS-CoV-2 infection. This clonotype was recorded at least ten times. Its antigen remains unidentified. Individual cDNA molecules each received unique molecular identifiers attached to them. TCRdb re-analysed the 5' RACE reads in MiXCR, keeping a single row per CDR3 protein. Of around 26,000 distinct CDR3 sequences in the sample, 4% to 6% were seen once. Germline-derived CDR1 and CDR2 are SQVTM and ANQGSEA. The CDR3 has 17 amino acids. Trimming pared 0 bases from V and 6 bases from J, leaving 18 bases between. Findings and limits, study-wide: Matches to VDJdb favored anti-spike CD8 responses and missed private and CD4 specificities.

Sample: whole blood. This chain connects TRBV29-1 to TRBJ1-6, with no clear D. This clonotype was obtained from an adult who was a healthcare worker with PCR-confirmed SARS-CoV-2 infection or an uninfected control (not recorded which). The CDR3 sequence: CSVEDPAGLGLNSPLHF. The CDR3 coding sequence is TGCAGCGTTGAAGATCCCGCAGGCCTAGGGCTTAATTCACCCCTCCACTTT.